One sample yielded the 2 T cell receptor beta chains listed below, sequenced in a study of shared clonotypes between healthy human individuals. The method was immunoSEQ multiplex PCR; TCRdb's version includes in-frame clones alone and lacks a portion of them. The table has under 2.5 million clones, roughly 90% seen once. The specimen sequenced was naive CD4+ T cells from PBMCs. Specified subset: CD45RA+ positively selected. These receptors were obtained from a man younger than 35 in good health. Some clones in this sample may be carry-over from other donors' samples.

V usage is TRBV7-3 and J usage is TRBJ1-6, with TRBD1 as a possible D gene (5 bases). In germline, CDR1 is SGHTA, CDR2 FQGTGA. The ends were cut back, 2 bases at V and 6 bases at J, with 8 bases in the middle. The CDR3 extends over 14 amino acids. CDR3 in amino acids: CASSLQGPNSPLHF. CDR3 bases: TGTGCCAGCAGCTTACAGGGCCCTAATTCACCCCTCCACTTT.

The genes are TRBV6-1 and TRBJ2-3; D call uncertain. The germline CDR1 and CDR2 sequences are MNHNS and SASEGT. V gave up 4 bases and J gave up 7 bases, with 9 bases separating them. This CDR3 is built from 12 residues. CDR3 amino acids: CASSVRGNTQYF. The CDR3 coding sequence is TGTGCCAGCAGTGTTCGCGGTAATACGCAGTATTTT.